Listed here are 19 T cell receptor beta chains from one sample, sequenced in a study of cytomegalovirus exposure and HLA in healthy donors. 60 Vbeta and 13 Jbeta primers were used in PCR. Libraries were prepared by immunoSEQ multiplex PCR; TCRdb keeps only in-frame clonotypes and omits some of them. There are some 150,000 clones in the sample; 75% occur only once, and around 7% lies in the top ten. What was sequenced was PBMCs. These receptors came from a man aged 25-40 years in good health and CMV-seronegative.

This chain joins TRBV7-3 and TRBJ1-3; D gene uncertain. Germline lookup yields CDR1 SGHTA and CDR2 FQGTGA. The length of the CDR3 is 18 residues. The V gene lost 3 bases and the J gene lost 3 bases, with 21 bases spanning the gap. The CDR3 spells CASSFTNLQVLCGNTIYF. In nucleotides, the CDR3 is TGTGCCAGCAGCTTCACCAACCTCCAGGTCTTATGTGGAAACACCATATATTTT.

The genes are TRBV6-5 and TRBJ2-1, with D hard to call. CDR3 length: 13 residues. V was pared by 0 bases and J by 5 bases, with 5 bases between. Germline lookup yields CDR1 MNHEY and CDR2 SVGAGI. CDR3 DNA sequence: TGTGCCAGCAGTTACTCGCGAAACAATGAGCAGTTCTTC. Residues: CASSYSRNNEQFF.

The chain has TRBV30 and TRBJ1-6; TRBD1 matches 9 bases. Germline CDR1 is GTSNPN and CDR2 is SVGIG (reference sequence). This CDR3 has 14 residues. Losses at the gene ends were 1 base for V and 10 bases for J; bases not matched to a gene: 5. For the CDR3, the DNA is TGTGCCTGGAGTGCCGGACAGGGGAACTCACCCCTCCACTTT. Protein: CAWSAGQGNSPLHF.

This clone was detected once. CDR3 in DNA: TGTGCCAGCAGTATTCTAGCGGGAGGGCAGCACGAGCAGTACTTC. Translating gives CASSILAGGQHEQYF. The genes are TRBV27 and TRBJ2-7, with 12 bases aligning to TRBD2. V was pared by 5 bases and J by 5 bases, with 7 bases of the junction left unmatched. From germline, CDR1 is MNHEY and CDR2 SMNVEV (reference sequence). This CDR3 region has 15 residues.

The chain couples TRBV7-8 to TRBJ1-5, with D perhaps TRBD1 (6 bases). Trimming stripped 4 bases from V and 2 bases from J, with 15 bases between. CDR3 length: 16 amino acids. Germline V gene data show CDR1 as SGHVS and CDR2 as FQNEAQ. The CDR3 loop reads CASSSPAGAGNQPQHF. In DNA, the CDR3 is TGTGCCAGCAGCTCCCCTGCGGGGGCTGGCAATCAGCCCCAGCATTTT.

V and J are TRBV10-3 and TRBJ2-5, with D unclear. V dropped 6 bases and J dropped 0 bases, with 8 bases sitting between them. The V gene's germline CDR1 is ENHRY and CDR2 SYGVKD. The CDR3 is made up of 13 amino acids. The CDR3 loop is CAIRGVDQETQYF. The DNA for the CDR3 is TGTGCCATCAGGGGCGTGGACCAAGAGACCCAGTACTTC.

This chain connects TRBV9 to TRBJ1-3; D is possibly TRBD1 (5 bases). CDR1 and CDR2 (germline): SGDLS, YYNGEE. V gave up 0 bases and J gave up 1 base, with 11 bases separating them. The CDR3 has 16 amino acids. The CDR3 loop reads CASSVAPGMSGNTIYF. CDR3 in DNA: TGTGCCAGCAGCGTAGCCCCAGGGATGTCTGGAAACACCATATATTTT.

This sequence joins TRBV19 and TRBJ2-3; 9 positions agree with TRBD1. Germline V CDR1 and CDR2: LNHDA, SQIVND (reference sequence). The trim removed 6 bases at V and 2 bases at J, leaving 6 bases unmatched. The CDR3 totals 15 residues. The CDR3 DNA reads TGTGCCAGTAGGTCAGGGACAGGGAACACAGATACGCAGTATTTT. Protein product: CASRSGTGNTDTQYF.

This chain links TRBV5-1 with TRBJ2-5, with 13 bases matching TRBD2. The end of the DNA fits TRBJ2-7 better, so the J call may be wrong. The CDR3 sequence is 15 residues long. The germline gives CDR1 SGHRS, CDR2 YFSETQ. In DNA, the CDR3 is TGCGCCAGCAGCTCCAGACTAGCGGGGGGCTACGAGCAGTACTTC. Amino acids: CASSSRLAGGYEQYF.

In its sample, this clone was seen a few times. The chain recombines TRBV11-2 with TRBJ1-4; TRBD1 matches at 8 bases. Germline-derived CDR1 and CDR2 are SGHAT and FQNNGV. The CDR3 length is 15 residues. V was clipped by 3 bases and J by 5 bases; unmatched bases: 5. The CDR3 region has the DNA TGTGCCAGCAGCTTTACAGGGGGGTCAAATGAAAAACTGTTTTTT. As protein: CASSFTGGSNEKLFF.

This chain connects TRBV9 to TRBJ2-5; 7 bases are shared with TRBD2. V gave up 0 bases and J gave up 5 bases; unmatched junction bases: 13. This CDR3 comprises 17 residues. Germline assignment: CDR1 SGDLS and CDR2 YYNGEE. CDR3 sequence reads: CASSVDGRAGTIETQYF. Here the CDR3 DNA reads TGTGCCAGCAGCGTAGATGGGAGAGCGGGAACGATTGAGACCCAGTACTTC.

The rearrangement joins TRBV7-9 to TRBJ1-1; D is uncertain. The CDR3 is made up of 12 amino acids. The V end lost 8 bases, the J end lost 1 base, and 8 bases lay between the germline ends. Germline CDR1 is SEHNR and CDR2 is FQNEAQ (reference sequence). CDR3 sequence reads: CASAAANTEAFF. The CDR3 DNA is TGTGCCAGCGCGGCAGCGAACACTGAAGCTTTCTTT.

The CDR3: CASRIVTSGRGETQYF. CDR3 sequence (DNA): TGCGCCAGCAGGATCGTCACTAGCGGAAGGGGAGAGACCCAGTACTTC. This chain joins TRBV5-1 and TRBJ2-5, with 8 nucleotides matching TRBD2. The CDR3 is 16 amino acids. With 5 bases clipped from V and 4 bases from J, the junction kept 13 bases outside the gene matches. CDR1 and CDR2 from the germline V gene are SGHRS and YFSETQ.

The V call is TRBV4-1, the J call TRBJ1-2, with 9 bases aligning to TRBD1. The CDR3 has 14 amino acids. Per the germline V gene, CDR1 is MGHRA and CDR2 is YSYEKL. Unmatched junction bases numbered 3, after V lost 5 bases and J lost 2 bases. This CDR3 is CASSGGTGNYGYTF. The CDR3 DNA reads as TGCGCCAGCAGCGGAGGGACAGGGAACTATGGCTACACCTTC.

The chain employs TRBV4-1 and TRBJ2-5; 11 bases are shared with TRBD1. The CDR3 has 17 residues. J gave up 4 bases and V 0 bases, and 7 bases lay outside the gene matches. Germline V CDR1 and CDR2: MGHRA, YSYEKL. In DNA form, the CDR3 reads TGCGCCAGCAGCCAAGAACCAATCGGGACAGGGGGAGAGACCCAGTACTTC. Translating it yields CASSQEPIGTGGETQYF.

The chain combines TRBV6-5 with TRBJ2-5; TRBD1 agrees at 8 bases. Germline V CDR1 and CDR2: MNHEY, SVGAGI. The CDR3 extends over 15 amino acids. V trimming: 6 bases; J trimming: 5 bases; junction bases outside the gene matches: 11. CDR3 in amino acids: CASSPTPAGGETQYF. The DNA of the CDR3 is TGTGCCAGCAGCCCCACCCCAGCAGGGGGCGAGACCCAGTACTTC.

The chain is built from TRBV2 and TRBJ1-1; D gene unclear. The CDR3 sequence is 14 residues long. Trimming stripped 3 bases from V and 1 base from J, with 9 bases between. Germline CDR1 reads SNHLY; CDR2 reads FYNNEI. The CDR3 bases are TGTGCCAGCAGTGATTGGGAGGGGAACACTGAAGCTTTCTTT. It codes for CASSDWEGNTEAFF.

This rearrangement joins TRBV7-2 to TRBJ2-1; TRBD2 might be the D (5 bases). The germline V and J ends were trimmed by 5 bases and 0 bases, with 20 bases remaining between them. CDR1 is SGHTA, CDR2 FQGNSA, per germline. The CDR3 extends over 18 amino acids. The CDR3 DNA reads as TGTGCCAGCAGCCCCCGAGGGCCTGGTGCGAGCTCCTACAATGAGCAGTTCTTC. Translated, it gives CASSPRGPGASSYNEQFF.

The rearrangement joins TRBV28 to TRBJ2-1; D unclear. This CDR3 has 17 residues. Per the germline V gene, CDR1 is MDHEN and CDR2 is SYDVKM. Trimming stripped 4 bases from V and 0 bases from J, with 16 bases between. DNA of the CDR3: TGTGCCAGCAGTTCTCAGTCGGCGGAGAGCTCCTACAATGAGCAGTTCTTC. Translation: CASSSQSAESSYNEQFF.